These 10 T cell receptor beta chains were sequenced from one sample in a study of shared clonotypes between healthy human individuals. This table comes from immunoSEQ multiplex PCR, and its TCRdb copy is limited to in-frame clones, with some not included. Altogether 400,000 to 600,000 clones are present, 79% being singletons, with the ten largest covering about 13%. Sequenced: PBMCs. The source of these receptors is a woman aged 35 to 49 in good health. Some clones in this sample may be carry-over from other donors' samples.

This chain connects TRBV5-1 to TRBJ2-5, with no clear D. V was shortened by 0 bases and J by 2 bases, with 5 bases between the two germline ends. Germline CDR1 and CDR2: SGHRS and YFSETQ. This CDR3 has 13 amino acids. The CDR3 DNA reads TGCGCCAGCAGCTTGGTGCAACAAGAGACCCAGTACTTC. Encoded protein: CASSLVQQETQYF.

The gene calls are TRBV28 and TRBJ2-1; TRBD2 might be the D (8 bases). CDR1 and CDR2 (germline): MDHEN, SYDVKM. The CDR3 spans 17 residues. Trimming took 3 bases from V and 2 from J, leaving 17 bases between them. The CDR3 region is CASSLSGGTSPYNEQFF. CDR3 DNA sequence: TGTGCCAGCAGTTTGTCAGGGGGGACTAGTCCCTACAATGAGCAGTTCTTC.

The CDR3 nucleotides are TGTGCCAGCACCTACATTCGGGTTGCCTACGAGCAGTACTTC. It yields the protein CASTYIRVAYEQYF. The J gene is TRBJ2-7, the V gene TRBV6-4; D call uncertain. Germline CDR1 is MRHNA and CDR2 is SNTAGT. CDR3 length: 14 amino acids. V was pared by 7 bases and J by 2 bases, with 15 bases between.

The chain links TRBV6-1 to TRBJ1-1; the match to TRBD1 covers 7 bases. Per the germline V gene, CDR1 is MNHNS and CDR2 is SASEGT. V trimming: 4 bases; J trimming: 2 bases; junction bases outside the gene matches: 10. This CDR3 contains 16 residues. The DNA for the CDR3 is TGTGCCAGCAGTGGCGCCACGGGACAGCAAAACACTGAAGCTTTCTTT. Residues: CASSGATGQQNTEAFF.

The rearrangement links TRBV11-2 to TRBJ2-3; 7 bases match TRBD2. The CDR3 covers 16 residues. CDR1 and CDR2 (germline): SGHAT, FQNNGV. The J segment lost 6 bases and the V segment lost 1 base, leaving 10 bases of the junction unmatched. The CDR3 sequence is CASSLAGLPLGDTQYF. CDR3 DNA sequence: TGTGCCAGCAGCTTAGCGGGACTACCTTTGGGGGATACGCAGTATTTT.

This clone was observed a handful of times. V usage is TRBV5-1 and J usage is TRBJ1-5; no firm D call. The germline V gene encodes CDR1 SGHRS and CDR2 YFSETQ. CDR3 length: 15 residues. V lost 3 bases, J lost 0 bases, and 10 bases lay in between. CDR3 sequence (DNA): TGCGCCAGCAGCTATGGGGATTATAGCAATCAGCCCCAGCATTTT. Its protein is CASSYGDYSNQPQHF.

This clone was seen just once. The rearrangement links TRBV5-1 to TRBJ2-7, with D tentatively TRBD2 (6 bases). Germline loops: CDR1 SGHRS, CDR2 YFSETQ. The length of the CDR3 is 14 residues. With 1 base removed from V and 4 bases from J, the gap between germline ends came to 12 bases. As DNA, the CDR3 is TGCGCCAGCAGCTTGTACGGGAGTGGGTACGAGCAGTACTTC. Encoded protein: CASSLYGSGYEQYF.

The rearrangement joins TRBV11-1 to TRBJ2-1, with no clear D. Germline loops: CDR1 SGHAT, CDR2 FQDESV (reference sequence). The CDR3 covers 16 residues. Trimming pared 0 bases from V and 5 bases from J, leaving 14 bases between. The CDR3 DNA sequence: TGTGCCAGCAGCTTAGCGGGGTTTAAGTTAAACAATGAGCAGTTCTTC. It codes for CASSLAGFKLNNEQFF.

The J gene is TRBJ2-7, the V gene TRBV7-9; TRBD1 matches at 8 bases. The junction had 7 bases not matched to a gene; V was cut back by 6 bases and J by 6 bases. CDR1 and CDR2 (germline): SEHNR, FQNEAQ (reference sequence). The CDR3 has 13 amino acids. This chain's CDR3 is CASRRQGAFEQYF. The DNA of the CDR3 is TGTGCCAGCAGGCGGCAGGGGGCGTTCGAGCAGTACTTC.

In the case of this clone: Other DNA sequences of this sample code for an identical CDR3. The CDR3 nucleotides are TGTGCCAGCTCACCAGGGACAGCCTCCTACGAGCAGTACTTC. This encodes CASSPGTASYEQYF. This chain uses TRBV18 with TRBJ2-7, with 7 bases matching TRBD1. Germline V gene sequence: CDR1 KGHSH, CDR2 LQKENI. J gave up 0 bases and V 2 bases, and 1 base lay outside the gene matches. The CDR3 is 14 amino acids.